A single sample is the source of the 28 T cell receptor beta chains below, sequenced in a study of CD8 T cells in ankylosing spondylitis. TCRdb reanalysed the 5' RACE reads using MiXCR and keeps one entry per CDR3 protein. The table shows 300,000 to 400,000 distinct CDR3 sequences, with around 20% occurring only once. Overall study findings and caveats: Made up of about eight highly homologous variants, a TCR beta motif appeared characteristic of ankylosing spondylitis blood.

What these receptors recognize is not known. The sample consisted of blood, either unsorted or a sorted T cell fraction (not recorded which). All receptors derive from a male donor with ankylosing spondylitis.

This clonotype was detected a few times. The chain carries TRBV9 and TRBJ2-7, with a possible D match to TRBD2 (5 bases). With 0 bases removed from V and 0 bases from J, the gap between germline ends came to 13 bases. The CDR3 consists of 16 residues. CDR1 is SGDLS and CDR2 is YYNGEE in the germline V gene. The CDR3 DNA is TGTGCCAGCAGCGTAGTTGATAGCGTCCTCTCCTACGAGCAGTACTTC. It codes for CASSVVDSVLSYEQYF.

The chain recombines TRBV9 with TRBJ2-2; possibly TRBD2 for D (5 bases). V lost 0 bases, J lost 4 bases, and 13 bases lay in between. The length of the CDR3 is 16 residues. Looked up from germline, CDR1 is SGDLS and CDR2 is YYNGEE. The CDR3 region is CASSVDAGLITGELFF. Here the CDR3 DNA reads TGTGCCAGCAGCGTAGACGCGGGTTTAATCACCGGGGAGCTGTTTTTT.

Here the CDR3 reads CASSVRDSNYGYTF. The DNA of the CDR3 is TGCGCCAGCAGCGTTCGGGACAGCAACTATGGCTACACCTTC. This chain connects TRBV5-1 to TRBJ1-2; 7 nucleotides line up with TRBD1. The germline V gene encodes CDR1 SGHRS and CDR2 YFSETQ. The CDR3 has 14 amino acids. Unmatched junction bases numbered 5, after V lost 4 bases and J lost 2 bases.

The CDR3: CASSFAGGAAYNEQFF. The CDR3 DNA follows: TGCGCCAGCAGCTTTGCGGGGGGGGCGGCCTACAATGAGCAGTTCTTC. The chain links TRBV5-1 to TRBJ2-1, with 9 bases aligning to TRBD2. Germline V gene sequence: CDR1 SGHRS, CDR2 YFSETQ. CDR3 length: 16 residues. After removal of 2 bases from V and 2 bases from J, the junction contained 5 bases not matched to a gene.

This clonotype appeared a few times. The chain has TRBV10-3 and TRBJ2-6, with D perhaps matching TRBD2 (5 bases). With 7 bases removed from V and 1 base from J, the gap between germline ends came to 8 bases. The CDR3 length is 14 residues. Germline CDR1 ENHRY, CDR2 SYGVKD. The CDR3 bases are TGTGCCATCACGGGGAATTCTGGGGCCAACGTCCTGACTTTC. It yields the protein CAITGNSGANVLTF.

This clonotype was seen a handful of times. The chain combines TRBV4-1 with TRBJ2-2; D is perhaps TRBD2 (5 bases). The germline V and J ends were trimmed by 0 bases and 6 bases, with 17 bases remaining between them. CDR3 size: 17 residues. The V gene's germline CDR1 is MGHRA and CDR2 YSYEKL. CDR3 sequence: CASSQDLSRVGAGELFF. As DNA, the CDR3 is TGCGCCAGCAGCCAAGATTTATCGCGGGTTGGGGCCGGGGAGCTGTTTTTT.

There are many counts of this clonotype. J is TRBJ2-1 and V is TRBV12-3 or TRBV12-4; D is undetermined. V dropped 6 bases and J dropped 4 bases, with 10 bases sitting between them. The CDR3 is 13 amino acids. The CDR3 region has the DNA TGTGCCAGCAGGTCTGGGTCTTACAATGAGCAGTTCTTC. It translates to CASRSGSYNEQFF.

In its sample, this clonotype was seen many times. The junction differs from germline at one of its ends, possibly a read error. The chain recombines TRBV5-1 with TRBJ2-7; 8 bases line up with TRBD1. The CDR3 contains 14 residues. CDR1 is SGHRS, CDR2 YFSETQ, per germline. CDR3 protein: CASSLRQGSYEQYF. As DNA, the CDR3 is TGTGCCAGCAGTTTAAGACAGGGGTCCTACGAGCAGTACTTC.

V gene TRBV4-3 combines with J gene TRBJ2-1; D is unclear. The CDR3 consists of 13 residues. Germline CDR1 is LGHNA and CDR2 is YSLEER. V was trimmed by 4 bases and J by 4 bases, leaving 8 bases between them. The CDR3 loop reads CASSPTHYNEQFF. CDR3 coding DNA: TGCGCCAGCAGCCCGACCCATTACAATGAGCAGTTCTTC.

The chain has TRBV18 and TRBJ1-3; D uncertain. The CDR3 covers 16 residues. V dropped 2 bases and J dropped 8 bases, with 19 bases sitting between them. Per germline, CDR1 KGHSH and CDR2 LQKENI. The CDR3 DNA sequence: TGTGCCAGCTCACCAAAGGGCACGGAGGCTGGGGACACCATATATTTT. As protein: CASSPKGTEAGDTIYF.

This clonotype was counted a few times. V usage is TRBV4-2 and J usage is TRBJ2-2, with a tentative D call TRBD2 (5 bases). V lost 4 bases and J lost 9, with 15 bases in between. The CDR3 is made up of 14 amino acids. CDR1 is LGHNA, CDR2 YNFKEQ, per germline. In DNA, the CDR3 is TGTGCCAGCAGCCTGACTGGAAGGGAGTGGGAGCTGTTTTTT. It specifies CASSLTGREWELFF.

This clonotype occurred a few times. The chain employs TRBV12-5 and TRBJ1-2; D unresolved. Germline loops: CDR1 LGHNT, CDR2 FRNRAP. Between the trimmed V and J ends, which lost 2 bases and 3 bases, there was a span of 1 base. The CDR3 consists of 11 residues. In DNA, the CDR3 is TGTGCTAGTGGTTTGCACTATGGCTACACCTTC. Translated: CASGLHYGYTF.

The chain combines TRBV11-2 with TRBJ1-2, with unresolved D. V gave up 0 bases and J gave up 5 bases, with 10 bases separating them. Germline CDR1 reads SGHAT; CDR2 reads FQNNGV. The CDR3 consists of 14 residues. The CDR3 loop is CASSLDPTAYGYTF. The DNA for the CDR3 is TGTGCCAGCAGCTTAGATCCAACAGCATATGGCTACACCTTC.

The rearrangement links TRBV12-3 or TRBV12-4 to TRBJ1-3; 7 positions agree with TRBD1. The ends lost 7 bases at V and 3 bases at J; junction bases unmatched: 0. CDR3 length: 12 amino acids. The CDR3 region is CASTGGGNTIYF. The CDR3 DNA sequence: TGTGCCAGCACAGGGGGTGGAAACACCATATATTTT.

The chain is built from TRBV24-1 and TRBJ2-3, with D perhaps TRBD1 (7 bases). The CDR3 is 21 amino acids. Germline V gives CDR1 KGHDR, CDR2 SFDVKD. Deletions cut 3 bases from V and 2 bases from J, with 29 bases between. The CDR3 nucleotides are TGTGCCACCAGTGATCGGGGGCGTAGGGGGCCTTCTTCGCGTTACACAGATACGCAGTATTTT. Translating it yields CATSDRGRRGPSSRYTDTQYF.

CDR3 amino acids: CASSQVEGTVNQPQHF. The CDR3 coding sequence is TGCGCCAGCAGCCAAGTAGAGGGGACAGTCAATCAGCCCCAGCATTTT. The V gene is TRBV4-1, the J gene TRBJ1-5, with 7 bases that match TRBD1. CDR3 size: 16 residues. The J segment lost 3 bases and the V segment lost 1 base, leaving 6 bases of the junction unmatched. From germline, CDR1 is MGHRA and CDR2 YSYEKL.

This clonotype was picked up a small number of times. The CDR3 region has the DNA TGCAGCGGGCTCCGGGATACGCAGTATTTT. Translation: CSGLRDTQYF. The chain employs TRBV29-1 and TRBJ2-3; D gene uncertain. The CDR3 has 10 residues. Germline CDR1 is SQVTM and CDR2 is ANQGSEA. Trimming removed 7 bases from V and 6 bases from J, with 8 bases in between.

This clonotype was recorded a few times. V gene TRBV7-2 combines with J gene TRBJ2-7, with no clear D. Trimming took 6 bases from V and 2 from J, leaving 17 bases between them. Germline CDR1 SGHTA, CDR2 FQGNSA. CDR3 length equals 15 residues. In DNA form, the CDR3 reads TGTGCCAGCAGTCACAGCAAAAACATCCCCTACGAGCAGTACTTC. Translated: CASSHSKNIPYEQYF.

This clonotype has just a few counts. The rearrangement uses TRBV7-2 and TRBJ1-5; D remains ambiguous. The CDR3 length is 15 residues. CDR1 is SGHTA and CDR2 is FQGNSA in the germline V gene. The V gene lost 3 bases and the J gene lost 0 bases, with 9 bases spanning the gap. This chain's CDR3 is CASSFSADSNQPQHF. The CDR3 region has the DNA TGTGCCAGCAGCTTTAGTGCAGATAGCAATCAGCCCCAGCATTTT.

This rearrangement joins TRBV6-1 to TRBJ1-1, with D unclear. This CDR3 has 13 residues. Trimming shortened V by 4 bases and J by 4 bases, and 10 bases separated the two germline ends. CDR1 is MNHNS, CDR2 SASEGT, per germline. The CDR3 coding sequence is TGTGCCAGCAGTGGTGCGAGAGTCACTGAAGCTTTCTTT. Translating it yields CASSGARVTEAFF.

The rearrangement joins TRBV20-1 to TRBJ2-2; tentative D call: TRBD2 (6 bases). V lost 3 bases and J 0 bases, leaving 11 bases between the germline ends. CDR1 is DFQATT and CDR2 is SNEGSKA in the germline V gene (reference sequence). The CDR3 covers 15 residues. The CDR3 region has the DNA TGCAGTGCTAGCGGCGCGGGACCGAACACCGGGGAGCTGTTTTTT. Protein sequence: CSASGAGPNTGELFF.

The chain carries TRBV12-3 or TRBV12-4 and TRBJ2-5, with D perhaps TRBD2 (7 bases). V was shortened by 5 bases and J by 3 bases, with 16 bases between the two germline ends. The CDR3 contains 15 residues. This chain's CDR3 is CASSLGGGTEETQYF. DNA for the CDR3: TGTGCCAGCAGTCTAGGGGGGGGAACCGAAGAGACCCAGTACTTC.

In its sample, this clonotype was seen once. J is TRBJ2-7 and V is TRBV20-1, with 11 bases aligning to TRBD2. CDR3 length: 13 amino acids. The trim removed 4 bases at V and 6 bases at J, leaving 5 bases unmatched. Germline values: CDR1 DFQATT, CDR2 SNEGSKA (reference sequence). CDR3 loop: CSAISGRAAEQYF. For the CDR3, the DNA is TGCAGTGCTATTAGCGGGAGGGCCGCCGAGCAGTACTTC.

In its sample, this clonotype was seen a few times. The chain recombines TRBV20-1 with TRBJ2-3; 9 positions agree with TRBD2. The CDR3 sequence is 16 residues long. The V segment lost 0 bases and the J segment 3 bases; nucleotides outside the gene matches: 7. Germline CDR1 is DFQATT and CDR2 is SNEGSKA (reference sequence). The CDR3 reads CSARDFRAGGTDTQYF. CDR3 sequence (DNA): TGCAGTGCTAGAGATTTCCGGGCGGGAGGGACAGATACGCAGTATTTT.

The chain links TRBV6-1 to TRBJ1-4; D call uncertain. V gave up 6 bases and J gave up 3 bases, with 11 bases separating them. Germline V gene sequence: CDR1 MNHNS, CDR2 SASEGT. The CDR3 length is 14 residues. The CDR3, as DNA: TGTGCCAGCAGGGCGAGGCAGTCTAATGAAAAACTGTTTTTT. Translated: CASRARQSNEKLFF.

The V and J genes are TRBV7-8 and TRBJ2-1, with D unresolved. Trimming removed 2 bases from V and 4 bases from J, with 9 bases in between. Germline CDR1 and CDR2: SGHVS and FQNEAQ. This CDR3 region has 14 residues. The DNA of the CDR3 is TGTGCCAGCAGCTTACTTGCAAATTACAATGAGCAGTTCTTC. Amino acids: CASSLLANYNEQFF. The variable domain in full, completed from reference TRBV7-8 and TRBJ2-1, reads GAGVSQSPRYKVAKRGQDVALRCDPISGHVSLFWYQQALGQGPEFLTYFQNEAQLDKSGLPSDRFFAERPEGSVSTLKIQRTQQEDSAVYLCASSLLANYNEQFFGPGTRLTVL.

Only a few counts were recorded for this clonotype. The V gene is TRBV5-1, the J gene TRBJ2-2; D remains unclear. V was clipped by 0 bases and J by 0 bases, with 9 bases between them. The CDR3 spans 16 residues. Germline loops: CDR1 SGHRS, CDR2 YFSETQ. CDR3 coding DNA: TGCGCCAGCAGCTTGGTAGTGACCACGAACACCGGGGAGCTGTTTTTT. It codes for CASSLVVTTNTGELFF.

This clonotype was observed a few times. The chain combines TRBV5-1 with TRBJ2-2, with 7 positions matching TRBD1. Germline V lookup: CDR1 SGHRS, CDR2 YFSETQ. The V segment lost 4 bases and the J segment 6 bases; nucleotides outside the gene matches: 6. This CDR3 is built from 14 residues. CDR3 sequence: CASSPSRGPGELFF. The CDR3 region has the DNA TGCGCCAGCAGCCCCAGTAGGGGGCCCGGGGAGCTGTTTTTT.